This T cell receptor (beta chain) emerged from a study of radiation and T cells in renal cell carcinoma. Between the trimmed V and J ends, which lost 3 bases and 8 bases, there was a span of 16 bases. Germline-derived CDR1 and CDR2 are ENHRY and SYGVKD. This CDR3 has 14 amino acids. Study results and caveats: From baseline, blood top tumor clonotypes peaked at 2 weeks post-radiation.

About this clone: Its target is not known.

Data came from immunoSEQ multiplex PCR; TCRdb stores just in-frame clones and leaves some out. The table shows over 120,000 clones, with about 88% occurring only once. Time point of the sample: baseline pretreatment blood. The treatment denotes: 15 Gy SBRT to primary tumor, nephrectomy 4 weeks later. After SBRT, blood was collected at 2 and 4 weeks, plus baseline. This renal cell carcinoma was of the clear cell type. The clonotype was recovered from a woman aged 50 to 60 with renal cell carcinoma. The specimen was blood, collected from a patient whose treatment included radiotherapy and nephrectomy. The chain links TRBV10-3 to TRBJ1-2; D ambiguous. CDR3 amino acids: CAISDWTKGEGYTF. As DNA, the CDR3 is TGTGCCATCAGTGACTGGACTAAGGGTGAGGGCTACACCTTC.